Described below is a single T cell receptor beta chain sequence and its context. Its specificity is not known. 5'RACE template switching with UMIs produced the TCR beta cDNA. TCRdb reprocessed the 5' RACE reads, keeping one entry per CDR3 protein, no DNA. Its table records about 460,000 distinct CDR3 sequences. The data originate from a study of T cells expressing NK-cell markers. At the level of the study: Investigators obtained TCR beta repertoires from sorted CD3+CD56+NKG2C+, CD3+CD56+NKG2C- and CD3+CD56-NKG2C+ T cells. Findings and caveats of the study: NKG2C+ dominant clonotype frequencies in five to seven donors were roughly 1.0-7.0% of CD8+ T cells.

The germline CDR1 and CDR2 sequences are WSHSY and SAAADI. The CDR3 is 14 residues long. This sequence originates from a woman aged 45 to 65 in good health. This chain joins TRBV10-2 and TRBJ2-5; absent DNA, TCRdb's TRBD2 call cannot be checked. What was sequenced was blood T cells: a sorted CD56 or NKG2C T cell subset, CD4+ or CD8+ T cells, or bulk PBMC T cells (not recorded which). This chain's CDR3 is CASKLAGSGETQYF.